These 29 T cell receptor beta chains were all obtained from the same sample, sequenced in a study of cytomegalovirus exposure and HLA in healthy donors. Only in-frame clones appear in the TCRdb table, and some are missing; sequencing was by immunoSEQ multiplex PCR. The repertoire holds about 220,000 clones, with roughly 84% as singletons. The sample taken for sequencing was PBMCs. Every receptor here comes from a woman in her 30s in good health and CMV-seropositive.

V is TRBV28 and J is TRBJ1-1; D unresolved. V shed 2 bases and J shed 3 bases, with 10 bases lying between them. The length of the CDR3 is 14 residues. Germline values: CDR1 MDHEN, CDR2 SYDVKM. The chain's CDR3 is CASSLMPADTEAFF. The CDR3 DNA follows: TGTGCCAGCAGTTTAATGCCAGCGGACACTGAAGCTTTCTTT.

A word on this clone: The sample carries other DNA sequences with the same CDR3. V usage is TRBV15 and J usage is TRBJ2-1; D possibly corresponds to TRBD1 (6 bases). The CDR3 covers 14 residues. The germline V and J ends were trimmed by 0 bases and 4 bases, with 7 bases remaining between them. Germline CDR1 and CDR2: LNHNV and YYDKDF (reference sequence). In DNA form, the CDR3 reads TGTGCCACCAGCAGAGACAGGGGATACAATGAGCAGTTCTTC. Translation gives CATSRDRGYNEQFF.

The CDR3 loop is CASSQKYLGTGLYNEQFF. The CDR3, as DNA: TGCGCCAGCAGCCAAAAATACTTGGGGACAGGTCTTTACAATGAGCAGTTCTTC. The chain joins TRBV4-1 to TRBJ2-1, with TRBD1 identical over 8 bases. The ends lost 2 bases at V and 4 bases at J; junction bases unmatched: 13. CDR1 and CDR2 (germline): MGHRA, YSYEKL. The CDR3 runs 18 residues.

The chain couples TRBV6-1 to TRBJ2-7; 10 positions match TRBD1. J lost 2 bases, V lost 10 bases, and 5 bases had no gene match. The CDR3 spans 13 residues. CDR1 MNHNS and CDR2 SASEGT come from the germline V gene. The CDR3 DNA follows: TGTGCCATTGGACAGGGGGGGCCCTACGAGCAGTACTTC. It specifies CAIGQGGPYEQYF.

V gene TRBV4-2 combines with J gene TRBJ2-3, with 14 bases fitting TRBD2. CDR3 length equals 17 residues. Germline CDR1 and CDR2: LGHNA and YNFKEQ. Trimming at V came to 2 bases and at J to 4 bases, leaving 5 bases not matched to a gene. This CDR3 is CASSQQTSGRGSDTQYF. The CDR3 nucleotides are TGTGCCAGCAGCCAACAGACTAGCGGGAGGGGATCAGATACGCAGTATTTT.

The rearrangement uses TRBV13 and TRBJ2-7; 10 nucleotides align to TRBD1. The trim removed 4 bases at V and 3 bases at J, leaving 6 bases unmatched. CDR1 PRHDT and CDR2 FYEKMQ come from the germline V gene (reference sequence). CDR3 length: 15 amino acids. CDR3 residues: CASSSPGQGNYEQYF. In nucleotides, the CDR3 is TGTGCCAGCAGCTCACCGGGACAGGGGAACTACGAGCAGTACTTC.

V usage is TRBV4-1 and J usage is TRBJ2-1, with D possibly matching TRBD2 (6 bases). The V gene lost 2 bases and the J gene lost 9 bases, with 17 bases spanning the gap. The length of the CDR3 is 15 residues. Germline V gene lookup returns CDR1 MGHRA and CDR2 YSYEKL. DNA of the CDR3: TGCGCCAGCAGCCAATACGACGGGAGTGGTGGTGAGCAGTTCTTC. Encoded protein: CASSQYDGSGGEQFF.

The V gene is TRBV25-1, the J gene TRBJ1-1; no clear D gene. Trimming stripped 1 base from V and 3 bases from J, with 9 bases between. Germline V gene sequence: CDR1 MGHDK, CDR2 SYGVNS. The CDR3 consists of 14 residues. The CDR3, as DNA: TGTGCCAGCAGTGAATTTAAGAGGGACACTGAAGCTTTCTTT. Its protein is CASSEFKRDTEAFF. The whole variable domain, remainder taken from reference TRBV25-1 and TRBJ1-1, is EADIYQTPRYLVIGTGKKITLECSQTMGHDKMYWYQQDPGMELHLIHYSYGVNSTEKGDLSSESTVSRIRTEHFPLTLESARPSHTSQYLCASSEFKRDTEAFFGQGTRLTVV.

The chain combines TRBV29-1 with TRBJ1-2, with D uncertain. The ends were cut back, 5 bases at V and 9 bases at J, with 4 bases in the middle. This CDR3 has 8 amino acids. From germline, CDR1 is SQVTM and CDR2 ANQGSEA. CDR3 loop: CSVCCYTF. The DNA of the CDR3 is TGCAGCGTTTGCTGCTACACCTTC.

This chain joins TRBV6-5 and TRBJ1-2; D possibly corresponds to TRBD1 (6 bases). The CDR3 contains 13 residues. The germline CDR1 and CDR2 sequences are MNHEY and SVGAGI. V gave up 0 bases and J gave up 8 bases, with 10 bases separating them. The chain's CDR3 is CASSYSRGVGYTF. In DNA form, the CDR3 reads TGTGCCAGCAGTTACTCGAGGGGGGTCGGCTACACCTTC.

The CDR3 spells CASSYLLAGNEQFF. CDR3 nucleotides: TGTGCCAGCAGTTACTTGCTAGCGGGTAATGAGCAGTTCTTC. This rearrangement joins TRBV6-5 to TRBJ2-1; 8 bases are shared with TRBD2. Germline trimming cut 1 base from V and 7 bases from J; bases unmatched to any gene: 3. CDR1 MNHEY and CDR2 SVGAGI come from the germline V gene. This CDR3 contains 14 residues.

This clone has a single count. The CDR3 reads CASSYSGQGTGYGYTF. Here the CDR3 DNA reads TGTGCCAGCAGTTACTCCGGGCAGGGGACAGGATATGGCTACACCTTC. The chain joins TRBV6-6 to TRBJ1-2; 8 bases agree with TRBD1. The CDR3 totals 16 residues. Germline CDR1 reads MNHNY; CDR2 reads SVGAGI (reference sequence). V was pared by 0 bases and J by 5 bases, with 8 bases of the junction left unmatched.

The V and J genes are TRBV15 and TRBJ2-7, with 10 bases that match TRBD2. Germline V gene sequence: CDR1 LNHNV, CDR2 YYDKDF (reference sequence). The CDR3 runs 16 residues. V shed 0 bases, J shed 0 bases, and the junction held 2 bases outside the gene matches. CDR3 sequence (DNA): TGTGCCACCAGCAGAGATGCTAGCGGGAGCTCCTACGAGCAGTACTTC. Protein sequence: CATSRDASGSSYEQYF.

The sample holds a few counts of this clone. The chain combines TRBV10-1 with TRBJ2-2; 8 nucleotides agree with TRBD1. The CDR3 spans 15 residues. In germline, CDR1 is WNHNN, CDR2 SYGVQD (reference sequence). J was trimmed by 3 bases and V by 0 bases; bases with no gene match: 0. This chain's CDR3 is CASSESDRDTGELFF. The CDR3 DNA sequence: TGCGCCAGCAGTGAGTCGGACAGGGACACCGGGGAGCTGTTTTTT.

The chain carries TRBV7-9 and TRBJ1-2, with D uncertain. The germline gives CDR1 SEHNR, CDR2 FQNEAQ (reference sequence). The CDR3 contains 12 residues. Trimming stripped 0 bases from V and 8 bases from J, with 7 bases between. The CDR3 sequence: CASSLAVEGYTF. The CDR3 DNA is TGTGCCAGCAGCTTAGCGGTTGAAGGCTACACCTTC.

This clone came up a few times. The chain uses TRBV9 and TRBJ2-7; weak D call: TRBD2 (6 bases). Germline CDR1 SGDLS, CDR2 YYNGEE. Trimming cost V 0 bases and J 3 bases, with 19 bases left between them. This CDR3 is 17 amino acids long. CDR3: CASSVGPRASAFYEQYF. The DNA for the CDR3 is TGTGCCAGCAGCGTAGGTCCCAGGGCTAGCGCTTTCTACGAGCAGTACTTC.

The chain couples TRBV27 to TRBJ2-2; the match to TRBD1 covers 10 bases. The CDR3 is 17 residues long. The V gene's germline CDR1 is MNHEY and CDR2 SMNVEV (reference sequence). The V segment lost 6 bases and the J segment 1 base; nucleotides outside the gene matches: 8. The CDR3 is CASRPLGQGENTGELFF. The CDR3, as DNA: TGTGCCAGCAGACCCCTTGGACAGGGGGAGAACACCGGGGAGCTGTTTTTT.

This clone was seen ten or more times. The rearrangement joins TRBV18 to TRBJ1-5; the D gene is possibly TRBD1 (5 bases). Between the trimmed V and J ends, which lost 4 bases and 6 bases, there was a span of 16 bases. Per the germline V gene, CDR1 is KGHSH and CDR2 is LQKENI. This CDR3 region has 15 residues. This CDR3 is CASSQGTADVQPQHF. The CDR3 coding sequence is TGTGCCAGCTCACAAGGGACGGCGGACGTTCAGCCCCAGCATTTT. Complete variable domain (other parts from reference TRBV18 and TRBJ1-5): NAGVMQNPRHLVRRRGQEARLRCSPMKGHSHVYWYRQLPEEGLKFMVYLQKENIIDESGMPKERFSAEFPKEGPSILRIQQVVRGDSAAYFCASSQGTADVQPQHFGDGTRLSIL.

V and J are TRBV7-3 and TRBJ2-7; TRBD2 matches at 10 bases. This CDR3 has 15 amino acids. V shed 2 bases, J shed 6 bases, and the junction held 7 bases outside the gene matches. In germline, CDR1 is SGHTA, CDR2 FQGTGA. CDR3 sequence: CASSLSASGSGEQYF. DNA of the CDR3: TGTGCCAGCAGCTTATCGGCTAGCGGGAGTGGCGAGCAGTACTTC.

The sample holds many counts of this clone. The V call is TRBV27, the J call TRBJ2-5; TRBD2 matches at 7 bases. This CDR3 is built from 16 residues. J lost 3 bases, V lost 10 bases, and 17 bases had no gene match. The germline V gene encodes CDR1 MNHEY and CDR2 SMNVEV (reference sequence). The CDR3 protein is CATSREQRGSKETQYF. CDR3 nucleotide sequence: TGTGCCACTAGCAGGGAGCAGCGGGGATCGAAAGAGACCCAGTACTTC.

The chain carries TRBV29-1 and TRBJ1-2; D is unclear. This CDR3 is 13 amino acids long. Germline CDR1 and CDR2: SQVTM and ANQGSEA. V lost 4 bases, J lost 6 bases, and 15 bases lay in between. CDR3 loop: CSVVKGDSHGYTF. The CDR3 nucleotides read TGCAGCGTTGTAAAGGGAGACTCCCATGGCTACACCTTC.

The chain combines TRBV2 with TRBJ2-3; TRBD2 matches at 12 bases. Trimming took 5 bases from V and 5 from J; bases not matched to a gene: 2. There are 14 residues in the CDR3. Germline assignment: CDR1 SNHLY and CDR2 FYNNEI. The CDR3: CASSPTSGRDTQYF. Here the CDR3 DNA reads TGTGCCAGCAGTCCGACTAGCGGGAGAGATACGCAGTATTTT.

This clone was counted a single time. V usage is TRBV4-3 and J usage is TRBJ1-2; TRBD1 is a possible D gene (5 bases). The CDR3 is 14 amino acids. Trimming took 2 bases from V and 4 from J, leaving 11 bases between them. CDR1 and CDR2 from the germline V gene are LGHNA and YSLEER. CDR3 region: CASSQIRDGYGYTF. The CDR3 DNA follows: TGCGCCAGCAGCCAAATCAGGGATGGCTATGGCTACACCTTC.

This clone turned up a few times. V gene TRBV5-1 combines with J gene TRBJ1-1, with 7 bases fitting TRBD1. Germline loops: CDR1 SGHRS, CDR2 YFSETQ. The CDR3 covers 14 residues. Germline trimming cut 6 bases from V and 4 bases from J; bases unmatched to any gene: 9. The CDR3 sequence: CASTTGEGATEAFF. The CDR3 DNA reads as TGCGCCAGCACCACCGGGGAGGGGGCCACTGAAGCTTTCTTT.

CDR3 residues: CATSREAGGYNEQFF. In DNA, the CDR3 is TGTGCCACCAGCAGAGAGGCAGGGGGCTACAATGAGCAGTTCTTC. The rearrangement uses TRBV15 and TRBJ2-1, with 7 nucleotides matching TRBD1. J lost 3 bases, V lost 0 bases, and 2 bases had no gene match. Germline CDR1 is LNHNV and CDR2 is YYDKDF (reference sequence). The CDR3 contains 15 residues.

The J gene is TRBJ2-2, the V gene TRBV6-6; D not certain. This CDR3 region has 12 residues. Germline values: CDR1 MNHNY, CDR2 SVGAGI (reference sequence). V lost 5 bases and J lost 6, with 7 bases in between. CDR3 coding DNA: TGTGCCAGCAGTACCCCGCCCGGGGAGCTGTTTTTT. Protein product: CASSTPPGELFF.

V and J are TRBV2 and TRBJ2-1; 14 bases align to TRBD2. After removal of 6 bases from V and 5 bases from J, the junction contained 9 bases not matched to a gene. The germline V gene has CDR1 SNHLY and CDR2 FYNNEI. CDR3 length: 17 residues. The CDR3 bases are TGTGCCAGCAGCAGGGGACTAGCGGGAGTAAGGAACAATGAGCAGTTCTTC. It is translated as CASSRGLAGVRNNEQFF.

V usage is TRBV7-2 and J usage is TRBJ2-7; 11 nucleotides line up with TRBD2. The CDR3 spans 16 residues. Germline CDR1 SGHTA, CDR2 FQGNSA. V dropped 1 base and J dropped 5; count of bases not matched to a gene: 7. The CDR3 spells CASSLDSASGRNEQYF. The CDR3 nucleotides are TGTGCCAGCAGCTTAGATTCGGCTAGCGGGAGGAACGAGCAGTACTTC.

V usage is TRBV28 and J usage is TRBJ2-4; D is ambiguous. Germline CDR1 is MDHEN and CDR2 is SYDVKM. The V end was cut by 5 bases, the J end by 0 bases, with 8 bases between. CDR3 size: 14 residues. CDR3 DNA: TGTGCCAGCAGTCGGACGGTAGCCAAAAACATTCAGTACTTC. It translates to CASSRTVAKNIQYF.